This T cell receptor (beta chain) was recovered during a study of T cells in Graves' hyperthyroidism and ophthalmopathy. In the study overall: Peripheral blood was taken when the disease was first diagnosed, before any treatment began.

Trimming removed 2 bases from V and 2 bases from J; junction bases left unmatched: 14. Germline CDR1 reads SEHNR; CDR2 reads FQNEAQ (reference sequence). The CDR3 is made up of 18 amino acids. Amplification yielded TCR beta CDR3 regions, with RNA transcripts as the source. TCR CDR3 regions were first amplified by RT-PCR with HTBI primers. In TCRdb, the multiplex PCR reads were re-called with MiXCR into one record per CDR3 protein. The table includes 410,000 or so distinct CDR3 sequences, about 14% detected once. This TCR derives from a man between 18 and 29 years old with Graves' ophthalmopathy. The sample taken for sequencing was blood. The genes are TRBV7-9 and TRBJ2-7; 8 positions match TRBD2. This CDR3 reads CASSLFGLAGVSTYEQYF. Written as DNA, the CDR3 is TGTGCCAGCAGCTTATTTGGCCTAGCGGGCGTATCAACCTACGAGCAGTACTTC.